The sequence of this TCR beta chain was determined in a study of T cells expressing NK-cell markers. Across the study: Repertoire data for TCR beta were derived from sorted T cells (CD3+CD56+NKG2C+, CD3+CD56+NKG2C- and CD3+CD56-NKG2C+). Serological testing identified most of the eight sequenced donors as HCMV-seropositive and one as seronegative. Study outcomes and limitations: In roughly 6 donors, dominant CD3+CD56+NKG2C+ clones formed roughly 1.0-7.5% of CD8+ cells. Topping the CD3+CD56-NKG2C+ fraction as well were these clonotypes, in four donors.

A word on this clonotype: Its antigen is currently unknown.

The CDR3 loop spans 14 amino acids. With the 5' RACE reads reprocessed, TCRdb shows one record per CDR3 protein and no DNA. The sample table includes 200,000 to 300,000 distinct CDR3 sequences. This clonotype was sampled from a man between 18 and 29 years old in good health. Source material: blood T cells: a sorted CD56 or NKG2C T cell subset, CD4+ or CD8+ T cells, or bulk PBMC T cells (not recorded which). J is TRBJ1-5 and V is TRBV12-3 or TRBV12-4. The CDR3 protein is CASSSDPREEPQHF.